These 30 T cell receptor beta chains share one sample of origin, sequenced in a study of blood T cell repertoires in COVID-19. Produced via immunoSEQ multiplex PCR; TCRdb's table is partial and in-frame only. The profile shows about 380,000 clones, about 90% of them singletons. Sequencing was done on a sample of PBMCs or T cells enriched from blood (not recorded which). These receptors came from a woman younger than 45 who had recovered from COVID-19.

In its sample, this clone was seen a few times. The chain combines TRBV28 with TRBJ1-1; 8 bases are shared with TRBD1. The CDR3 runs 14 residues. Looked up from germline, CDR1 is MDHEN and CDR2 is SYDVKM. Trimming removed 8 bases from V and 4 bases from J; junction bases left unmatched: 9. The CDR3 spells CASSGGRVGTEAFF. The CDR3 DNA reads as TGTGCCAGCTCAGGGGGCAGGGTGGGCACTGAAGCTTTCTTT.

The chain carries TRBV3-1 (or the pseudogene TRBV3-2) and TRBJ1-6; a possible D gene is TRBD1 (6 bases). The germline CDR1 and CDR2 sequences are LGHDT and YNNKEL (reference sequence). The ends were cut back, 6 bases at V and 0 bases at J, with 12 bases in the middle. CDR3 size: 16 residues. CDR3 in amino acids: CASSRTASSYNSPLHF. CDR3 sequence (DNA): TGTGCCAGCAGTCGGACAGCGAGCTCCTATAATTCACCCCTCCACTTT.

This clone has more than one count but fewer than ten. The chain links TRBV4-2 to TRBJ2-5, with 8 bases matching TRBD2. Unmatched junction bases numbered 10, after V lost 5 bases and J lost 2 bases. CDR1 is LGHNA, CDR2 YNFKEQ, per germline. CDR3 length: 16 amino acids. The CDR3 loop reads CASSKGGAGDQETQYF. The CDR3 coding sequence is TGTGCCAGCAGCAAGGGAGGAGCGGGAGATCAAGAGACCCAGTACTTC.

The genes are TRBV11-2 and TRBJ1-1, with D unclear. The germline CDR1 and CDR2 sequences are SGHAT and FQNNGV. V lost 2 bases and J 4 bases, leaving 11 bases between the germline ends. The CDR3 consists of 14 residues. CDR3 in DNA: TGTGCCAGCAGCTTAATGGTGTCGGGCACTGAAGCTTTCTTT. Amino acids: CASSLMVSGTEAFF.

The chain couples TRBV2 to TRBJ2-1, with 10 bases aligning to TRBD2. CDR3 length: 16 amino acids. Germline V gene data show CDR1 as SNHLY and CDR2 as FYNNEI. V gave up 3 bases and J gave up 3 bases; unmatched junction bases: 5. This CDR3 is CASSDPQRGGYNEQFF. The CDR3 bases are TGTGCCAGCAGTGATCCCCAGCGGGGGGGCTACAATGAGCAGTTCTTC.

The chain couples TRBV5-1 to TRBJ2-3; the D gene is possibly TRBD2 (6 bases). The CDR3 is made up of 16 amino acids. V dropped 4 bases and J dropped 5 bases, with 20 bases sitting between them. Germline V gives CDR1 SGHRS, CDR2 YFSETQ. The CDR3 here is CASSGGARQIEDTQYF. CDR3 in DNA: TGCGCCAGCAGCGGAGGGGCCAGACAGATAGAAGATACGCAGTATTTT.

The V call is TRBV13, the J call TRBJ2-3; TRBD1 agrees at 8 bases. The CDR3 length is 14 residues. The ends lost 7 bases at V and 4 bases at J; junction bases unmatched: 7. The germline V gene has CDR1 PRHDT and CDR2 FYEKMQ (reference sequence). The CDR3 bases are TGTGCCAGCAACCGAAGACAGGGGCCAGATACGCAGTATTTT. Protein product: CASNRRQGPDTQYF.

This clone showed up just a few times. The rearrangement uses TRBV12-1 and TRBJ2-5; the table's D call of TRBD2 was not tested on the DNA. TRBV12-1 is classified as a pseudogene. There are 16 residues in the CDR3. Here the CDR3 reads CASSPRLAGKQETQYF. CDR3 DNA sequence: TGTGCCAGCAGCCCTAGACTAGCGGGTAAGCAAGAGACCCAGTACTTC.

This clone was observed once. The rearrangement links TRBV5-6 to TRBJ2-7; weak D call: TRBD2 (6 bases). Trimming cost V 0 bases and J 4 bases, with 14 bases left between them. Germline CDR1 is SGHDT and CDR2 is YYEEEE. This CDR3 spans 15 amino acids. The CDR3 sequence: CASSLAGGALYEQYF. The CDR3 DNA follows: TGTGCCAGCAGCTTGGCCGGCGGGGCATTATACGAGCAGTACTTC.

Only one count was recorded for this clone. The V call is TRBV7-3, the J call TRBJ2-7, with TRBD1 matching over 10 bases. CDR1 and CDR2 (germline): SGHTA, FQGTGA. The J segment lost 4 bases and the V segment lost 2 bases, leaving 5 bases of the junction unmatched. The CDR3 is made up of 15 amino acids. The CDR3 sequence: CASSLDRGPIYEQYF. Written as DNA, the CDR3 is TGTGCCAGCAGCTTAGACAGGGGGCCGATATACGAGCAGTACTTC.

V usage is TRBV7-9 and J usage is TRBJ2-1; the D gene is possibly TRBD2 (5 bases). CDR3 length: 12 residues. Germline V gene lookup returns CDR1 SEHNR and CDR2 FQNEAQ (reference sequence). Trimming removed 5 bases from V and 10 bases from J, with 12 bases in between. This CDR3 reads CASSQLVREQFF. Here the CDR3 DNA reads TGTGCCAGCAGCCAACTAGTCCGCGAGCAGTTCTTC.

The J gene is TRBJ2-1, the V gene TRBV27; possibly TRBD1 for D (6 bases). V shed 5 bases and J shed 6 bases, with 23 bases lying between them. The CDR3 consists of 17 residues. CDR1 MNHEY and CDR2 SMNVEV come from the germline V gene (reference sequence). CDR3 coding DNA: TGTGCCAGCAGTCAACGGGCTCGGGCCTCAGGGGTCAATGAGCAGTTCTTC. As protein: CASSQRARASGVNEQFF.

The chain is built from TRBV21-1 and TRBJ2-1; the tabulated D call, TRBD2, remains unverified against the DNA. TRBV21-1 is deemed a pseudogene. The CDR3 is 16 residues long. The CDR3: CASSNTGLGSYNEQFF. The CDR3 DNA follows: TGTGCCAGCAGCAATACGGGACTAGGGTCCTACAATGAGCAGTTCTTC.

The chain combines TRBV12-3 or TRBV12-4 with TRBJ2-7; a weak D match, TRBD1 (6 bases). This CDR3 comprises 12 residues. The V gene lost 5 bases and the J gene lost 11 bases, with 16 bases spanning the gap. The CDR3 is CASSRGVSGEYF. In DNA, the CDR3 is TGTGCCAGCAGTCGAGGGGTCTCAGGGGAGTACTTC.

This clone was observed a single time. V and J are TRBV2 and TRBJ1-2, with TRBD1 as a possible D gene (5 bases). V was cut by 2 bases and J by 4 bases, with 14 bases left in between. This CDR3 comprises 15 residues. Germline values: CDR1 SNHLY, CDR2 FYNNEI. The CDR3 DNA is TGTGCCAGCAGTGAATTAGGGCAGGGAGGCTATGGCTACACCTTC. Protein sequence: CASSELGQGGYGYTF.

This chain joins TRBV3-1 (or the pseudogene TRBV3-2) and TRBJ1-2, with D possibly being TRBD1 (6 bases). The germline V and J ends were trimmed by 2 bases and 8 bases, with 15 bases remaining between them. The CDR3 spans 14 residues. CDR1 and CDR2 (germline): LGHDT, YNNKEL (reference sequence). This chain's CDR3 is CASSQNWAGDGYTF. CDR3 coding DNA: TGTGCCAGCAGCCAAAATTGGGCAGGGGACGGCTACACCTTC.

The chain uses TRBV6-5 and TRBJ2-7, with 7 bases identical to TRBD1. This CDR3 spans 15 amino acids. After removal of 6 bases from V and 3 bases from J, the junction contained 11 bases not matched to a gene. From germline, CDR1 is MNHEY and CDR2 SVGAGI. CDR3 DNA sequence: TGTGCCAGCAGCGACTCCACAGGGGTCGTCTACGAGCAGTACTTC. It codes for CASSDSTGVVYEQYF.

This clone was observed once. V gene TRBV6-5 combines with J gene TRBJ2-7, with D uncertain. The germline V gene encodes CDR1 MNHEY and CDR2 SVGAGI. The CDR3 is made up of 16 amino acids. V shed 0 bases and J shed 2 bases, with 14 bases lying between them. The DNA of the CDR3 is TGTGCCAGCAGTTACTCCCCCGCAGGTCGGACCTACGAGCAGTACTTC. It is translated as CASSYSPAGRTYEQYF.

The CDR3: CASSDSLLGEGYTF. The CDR3 nucleotides read TGTGCCAGCTCCGACAGCCTCCTAGGAGAGGGCTACACCTTC. The gene calls are TRBV18 and TRBJ1-2; tentative D call: TRBD1 (5 bases). The CDR3 totals 14 residues. Germline V gene sequence: CDR1 KGHSH, CDR2 LQKENI. Trimming pared 6 bases from V and 8 bases from J, leaving 19 bases between. Using reference TRBV18 and TRBJ1-2 for the parts outside the CDR3, the full variable domain is NAGVMQNPRHLVRRRGQEARLRCSPMKGHSHVYWYRQLPEEGLKFMVYLQKENIIDESGMPKERFSAEFPKEGPSILRIQQVVRGDSAAYFCASSDSLLGEGYTFGSGTRLTVV.

The CDR3 sequence is CASSVRVAQPQHF. The CDR3 nucleotides read TGCGCCAGCAGTGTCAGGGTTGCTCAGCCCCAGCATTTT. The chain carries TRBV10-2 and TRBJ1-5; D is perhaps TRBD1 (5 bases). This CDR3 region has 13 residues. Germline CDR1 is WSHSY and CDR2 is SAAADI. V lost 4 bases, J lost 6 bases, and 10 bases lay in between.

V gene TRBV27 combines with J gene TRBJ1-1, with a weak D call TRBD1 (5 bases). The CDR3 runs 12 residues. The germline V and J ends were trimmed by 6 bases and 4 bases, with 9 bases remaining between them. CDR1 and CDR2 (germline): MNHEY, SMNVEV (reference sequence). Here the CDR3 reads CASRGPSTEAFF. The CDR3 nucleotides read TGTGCCAGCAGGGGGCCCAGCACTGAAGCTTTCTTT.

The V and J genes are TRBV5-6 and TRBJ2-3; D may be TRBD2 (5 bases). This CDR3 comprises 13 residues. Germline-derived CDR1 and CDR2 are SGHDT and YYEEEE. With 5 bases removed from V and 2 bases from J, the gap between germline ends came to 9 bases. CDR3 coding DNA: TGTGCCAGCAGTTGGACTGCCACAGATACGCAGTATTTT. Translation: CASSWTATDTQYF.

The rearrangement uses TRBV11-2 and TRBJ2-7; D may be TRBD2 (5 bases). The CDR3 contains 18 residues. Germline values: CDR1 SGHAT, CDR2 FQNNGV. The ends were cut back, 1 base at V and 2 bases at J, with 21 bases in the middle. The CDR3 nucleotides read TGTGCCAGCAGCTTAGTTTGGTTTCGTGGGAGAGGGACCTACGAGCAGTACTTC. It codes for CASSLVWFRGRGTYEQYF.

This chain joins TRBV4-1 and TRBJ1-2; 9 nucleotides agree with TRBD1. The germline gives CDR1 MGHRA, CDR2 YSYEKL. The V segment lost 4 bases and the J segment 6 bases; nucleotides outside the gene matches: 3. This CDR3 region has 13 residues. This CDR3 is CASSPRTGDGYTF. The CDR3 DNA reads as TGCGCCAGCAGCCCTCGGACAGGGGATGGCTACACCTTC.

The chain uses TRBV10-3 and TRBJ1-1; weak D call: TRBD1 (6 bases). V was pared by 0 bases and J by 3 bases, with 14 bases between. Germline lookup yields CDR1 ENHRY and CDR2 SYGVKD. The CDR3 is made up of 16 amino acids. CDR3 protein: CAISESGGGLDTEAFF. In DNA form, the CDR3 reads TGTGCCATCAGTGAGTCAGGGGGGGGTCTGGACACTGAAGCTTTCTTT.

The chain recombines TRBV9 with TRBJ2-1; no clear D. The CDR3 covers 14 residues. V shed 3 bases and J shed 6 bases, with 13 bases lying between them. Germline V gives CDR1 SGDLS, CDR2 YYNGEE. In nucleotides, the CDR3 is TGTGCCAGCAGCGACTCTAGAACTGGCAATGAGCAGTTCTTC. Its translation: CASSDSRTGNEQFF. Based on the CDR3 plus reference TRBV9 and TRBJ2-1, the full variable domain is DSGVTQTPKHLITATGQRVTLRCSPRSGDLSVYWYQQSLDQGLQFLIQYYNGEERAKGNILERFSAQQFPDLHSELNLSSLELGDSALYFCASSDSRTGNEQFFGPGTRLTVL.

The chain has TRBV7-8 and TRBJ2-1, with TRBD2 as a possible D gene (5 bases). The germline CDR1 and CDR2 sequences are SGHVS and FQNEAQ. Deletions cut 5 bases from V and 2 bases from J, with 10 bases between. This CDR3 contains 14 residues. The CDR3: CASSLPGTYNEQFF. As DNA, the CDR3 is TGTGCCAGCAGCCTCCCCGGGACCTACAATGAGCAGTTCTTC.

The V gene is TRBV4-2, the J gene TRBJ1-2, with D hard to call. The CDR3 consists of 13 residues. The germline gives CDR1 LGHNA, CDR2 YNFKEQ. Deletions cut 4 bases from V and 6 bases from J, with 12 bases between. Here the CDR3 reads CASSRRAIDGYTF. The CDR3 DNA follows: TGTGCCAGCAGCCGGAGGGCTATCGATGGCTACACCTTC.

Note on this clone: One end of the junction is discordant with germline, which a read error may explain. This sequence joins TRBV7-7 and TRBJ2-7, with TRBD1 matching 8 bases. The CDR3 loop spans 15 amino acids. Germline V gene lookup returns CDR1 SSHAT and CDR2 FNYEAQ (reference sequence). The CDR3: CASSLSTGASYEQYF. For the CDR3, the DNA is TGTGCTAGCAGCTTATCGACAGGGGCGTCCTACGAGCAGTACTTC.

The rearrangement joins TRBV5-5 to TRBJ2-1; weak D call: TRBD1 (5 bases). The CDR3 extends over 16 amino acids. Germline values: CDR1 SGHKS, CDR2 YYEKEE (reference sequence). V lost 3 bases and J lost 4, with 17 bases in between. DNA of the CDR3: TGTGCCAGCAGCTGGCCGGGCAGGGTGGAATACAATGAGCAGTTCTTC. As protein: CASSWPGRVEYNEQFF.